This T cell receptor beta chain comes out of a study of graft-versus-host responses after intestinal transplantation. Study summary: Uniformly, recipients were administered anti-thymocyte globulin induction with subsequent tacrolimus and steroids for three to four years. Notes on the study in general: Across patients carrying graft-donor T cell macrochimerism, allografts held high graft-versus-host to host-versus-graft clonal ratios. Researchers found GvH clones in recipient marrow, and some showed up first in ileum or blood.

Concerning this clone itself: Its antigen is still unknown.

Only in-frame clones appear in the TCRdb table, and some are missing; sequencing was by immunoSEQ multiplex PCR. The sample consists of about 9,100 clones, approximately 79% of them appearing once. The length of the CDR3 is 13 residues. CDR1 MGHRA and CDR2 YSYEKL come from the germline V gene. Trimming cost V 1 base and J 7 bases, with 7 bases left between them. Lamina propria and intraepithelial lymphocytes were released by processing graft tissue. The genes are TRBV4-1 and TRBJ2-2; D unclear. Sequencing was performed on ileum tissue, taken nearly 500 days after intestinal transplant. The receptor was derived from a human patient who received an intestinal transplant, so some T cells may come from the graft donor. The CDR3 bases are TGCGCCAGCAGCCAAGGACGTGGCGGGGAGCTGTTTTTT. Translated, it gives CASSQGRGGELFF.